This T cell receptor beta chain comes out of a study of blood T cell repertoires in COVID-19. Methods used by the authors: Nucleated cell counts were estimated from reference gene primer amplification. Method: immunoSEQ multiplex PCR; TCRdb's copy keeps in-frame clones and lacks some. That table furnishes V, J and clone size, whereas the DNA furnished D and trimming. The table records some 26,000 clones, around 70% of them present only once. This clone was observed a few times. V gave up 5 bases and J gave up 4 bases; unmatched junction bases: 2. Germline CDR1 is LNHDA and CDR2 is SQIVND (reference sequence). The CDR3 covers 14 residues.

This sequence joins TRBV19 and TRBJ1-2; 12 bases map to TRBD1. The specimen was peripheral blood. The clonotype originates from a woman at least 80 years old with acute or convalescent COVID-19. CDR3 nucleotides: TGTGCCAGTAGTTCGGGACAGGGGGCCTATGGCTACACCTTC. Translated: CASSSGQGAYGYTF.